Below are 4 T cell receptor beta chains sequenced from a single sample in a study of shared clonotypes between healthy human individuals. Sequencing used immunoSEQ multiplex PCR; TCRdb keeps in-frame clones, though not all of them. The data hold over 950,000 clones, with roughly 77% observed a single time. Material for sequencing was memory CD4+ T cells from PBMCs. Specified subset: CD45RA-negative fraction. These receptors all come from a man younger than 30 in good health. Some clones in this sample may be carry-over from other donors' samples.

The chain joins TRBV11-1 to TRBJ1-5; 8 nucleotides align to TRBD1. Germline assignment: CDR1 SGHAT and CDR2 FQDESV (reference sequence). V lost 6 bases to trimming and J lost 4 bases; unmatched junction nucleotides: 8. The CDR3 is made up of 15 amino acids. The CDR3 spells CASRSGQVLNQPQHF. CDR3 DNA: TGTGCCAGCAGGTCGGGACAGGTCCTTAATCAGCCCCAGCATTTT.

About this clone: This may be a read error: a much more frequent sequence differs by one nucleotide. Other DNA sequences in the sample encode the same CDR3. The gene calls are TRBV28 and TRBJ2-5; D not resolved. With 6 bases removed from V and 4 bases from J, the gap between germline ends came to 6 bases. From germline, CDR1 is MDHEN and CDR2 SYDVKM. The CDR3 is made up of 11 amino acids. For the CDR3, the DNA is TGTGCCAGCAGCTTAAGAGAGACCCAGTACTTC. Amino acid sequence: CASSLRETQYF.

This chain uses TRBV7-9 with TRBJ2-3, with a weak D call TRBD1 (6 bases). Trimming removed 5 bases from V and 5 bases from J, with 8 bases in between. The CDR3 is 12 residues long. Germline V gene sequence: CDR1 SEHNR, CDR2 FQNEAQ (reference sequence). DNA of the CDR3: TGTGCCAGCAGCGCCAGGGGAGATACGCAGTATTTT. Protein: CASSARGDTQYF. Supplemented by reference TRBV7-9 and TRBJ2-3, the full variable domain reads DTGVSQNPRHKITKRGQNVTFRCDPISEHNRLYWYRQTLGQGPEFLTYFQNEAQLEKSRLLSDRFSAERPKGSFSTLEIQRTEQGDSAMYLCASSARGDTQYFGPGTRLTVL.

The chain has TRBV5-1 and TRBJ2-4; D is perhaps TRBD1 or TRBD2 (5 bases each). The CDR3 spans 15 residues. Deletions cut 4 bases from V and 8 bases from J, with 19 bases between. CDR1 SGHRS and CDR2 YFSETQ come from the germline V gene. DNA for the CDR3: TGCGCCAGCAGCCGGATAGGGGAGCAAGGGGACATTCAGTACTTC. This sequence encodes CASSRIGEQGDIQYF.